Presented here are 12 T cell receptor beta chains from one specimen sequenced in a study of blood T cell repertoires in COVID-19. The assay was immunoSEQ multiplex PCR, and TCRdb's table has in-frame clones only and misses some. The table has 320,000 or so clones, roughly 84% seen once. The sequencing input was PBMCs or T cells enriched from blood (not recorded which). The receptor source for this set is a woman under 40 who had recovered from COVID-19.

The CDR3: CASSPRGDISGNTIYF. The DNA for the CDR3 is TGTGCCAGCTCACCCCGGGGGGATATCTCTGGAAACACCATATATTTT. This sequence joins TRBV18 and TRBJ1-3, with D possibly TRBD1 on 5 matching bases. Germline CDR1 KGHSH, CDR2 LQKENI. V lost 3 bases to trimming and J lost 0 bases, with 12 bases between them. The CDR3 spans 16 residues.

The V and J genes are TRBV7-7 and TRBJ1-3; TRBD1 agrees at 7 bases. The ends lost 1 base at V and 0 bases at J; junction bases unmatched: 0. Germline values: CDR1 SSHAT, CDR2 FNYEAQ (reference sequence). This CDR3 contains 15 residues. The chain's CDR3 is CASSLGDSSGNTIYF. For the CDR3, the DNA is TGTGCCAGCAGCTTAGGGGACAGCTCTGGAAACACCATATATTTT.

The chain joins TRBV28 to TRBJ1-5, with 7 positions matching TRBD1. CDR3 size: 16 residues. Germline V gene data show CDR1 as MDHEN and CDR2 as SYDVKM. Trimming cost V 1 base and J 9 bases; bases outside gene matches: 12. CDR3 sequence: CASSLSQGTAGAPQHF. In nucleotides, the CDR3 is TGTGCCAGCAGTTTATCACAGGGGACAGCCGGCGCGCCCCAGCATTTT.

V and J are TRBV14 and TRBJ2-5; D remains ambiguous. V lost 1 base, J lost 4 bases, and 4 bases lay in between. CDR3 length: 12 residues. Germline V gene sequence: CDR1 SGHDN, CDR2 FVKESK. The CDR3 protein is CASSQGIETQYF. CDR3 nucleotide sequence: TGTGCCAGCAGCCAAGGTATAGAGACCCAGTACTTC. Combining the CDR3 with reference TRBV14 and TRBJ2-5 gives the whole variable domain EAGVTQFPSHSVIEKGQTVTLRCDPISGHDNLYWYRRVMGKEIKFLLHFVKESKQDESGMPNNRFLAERTGGTYSTLKVQPAELEDSGVYFCASSQGIETQYFGPGTRLLVL.

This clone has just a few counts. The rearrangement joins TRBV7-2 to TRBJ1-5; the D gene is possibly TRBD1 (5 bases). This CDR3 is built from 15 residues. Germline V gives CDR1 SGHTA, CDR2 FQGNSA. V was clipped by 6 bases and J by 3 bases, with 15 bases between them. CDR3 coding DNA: TGTGCCAGCAGTCTAGGGCCAGGGCTCAATCAGCCCCAGCATTTT. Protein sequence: CASSLGPGLNQPQHF.

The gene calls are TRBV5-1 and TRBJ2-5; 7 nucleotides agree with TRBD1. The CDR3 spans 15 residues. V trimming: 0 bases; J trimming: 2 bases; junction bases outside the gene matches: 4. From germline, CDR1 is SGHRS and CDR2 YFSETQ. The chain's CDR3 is CASSLAGRGQETQYF. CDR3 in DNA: TGCGCCAGCAGCTTGGCCGGCAGGGGGCAAGAGACCCAGTACTTC.

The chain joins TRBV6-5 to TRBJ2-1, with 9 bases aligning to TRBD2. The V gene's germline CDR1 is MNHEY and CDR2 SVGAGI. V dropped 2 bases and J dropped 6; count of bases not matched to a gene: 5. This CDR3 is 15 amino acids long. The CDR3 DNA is TGTGCCAGCAGTTACGCGGGGGGGTTTACCAATGAGCAGTTCTTC. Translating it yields CASSYAGGFTNEQFF.

Here the CDR3 reads CASTIQSSNQPQHF. In DNA form, the CDR3 reads TGTGCCAGCACCATACAGAGTAGCAATCAGCCCCAGCATTTT. The V call is TRBV6-6, the J call TRBJ1-5; D ambiguous. CDR1 and CDR2 from the germline V gene are MNHNY and SVGAGI (reference sequence). The CDR3 is 14 amino acids. V was pared by 7 bases and J by 0 bases, with 10 bases between.

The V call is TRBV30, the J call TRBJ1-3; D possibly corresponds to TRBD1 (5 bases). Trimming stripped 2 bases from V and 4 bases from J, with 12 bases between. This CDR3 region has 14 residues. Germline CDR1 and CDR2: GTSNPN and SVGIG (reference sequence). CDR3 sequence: CAWSYLDIGNTIYF. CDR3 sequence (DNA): TGTGCCTGGAGTTATCTGGACATCGGAAACACCATATATTTT.

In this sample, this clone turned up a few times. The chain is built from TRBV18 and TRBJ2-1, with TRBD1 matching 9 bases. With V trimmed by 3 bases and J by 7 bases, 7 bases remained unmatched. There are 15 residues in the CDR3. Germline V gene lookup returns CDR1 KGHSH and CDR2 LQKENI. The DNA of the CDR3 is TGTGCCAGCTCACCGCGACAGGGGGTCCTAAATGAGCAGTTCTTC. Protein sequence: CASSPRQGVLNEQFF.

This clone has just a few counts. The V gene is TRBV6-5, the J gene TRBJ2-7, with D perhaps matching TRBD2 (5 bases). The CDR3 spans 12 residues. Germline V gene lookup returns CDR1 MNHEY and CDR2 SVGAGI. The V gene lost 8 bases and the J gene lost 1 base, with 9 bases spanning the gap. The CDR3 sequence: CASGRGSYEQYF. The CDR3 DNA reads TGTGCCAGCGGACGGGGTTCCTACGAGCAGTACTTC.

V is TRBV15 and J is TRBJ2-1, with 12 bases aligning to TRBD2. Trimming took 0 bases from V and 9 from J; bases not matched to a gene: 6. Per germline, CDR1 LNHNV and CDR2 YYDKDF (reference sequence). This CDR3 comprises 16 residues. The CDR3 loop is CATSREGLAGGLEQFF. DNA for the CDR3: TGTGCCACCAGCAGAGAAGGCCTAGCGGGGGGGCTTGAGCAGTTCTTC.